The entry that follows covers one T cell receptor (beta chain) sequence. Unsorted bulk tissue, roughly 20-32 mg of it, served as the source for co-extraction of RNA and DNA. This sample is part of a study of tumor-infiltrating lymphocytes in primary liver carcinoma. TCR beta cDNA was prepared out of about 510 ng total RNA by means of a constant-region primer. Three nested multiplex PCR rounds, a slightly modified ARM-PCR, produced the libraries for TCR beta. Researchers ran the first two PCR rounds for approximately 10 cycles each with TRBV1-TRBV30 forward primers and a C-beta reverse primer. In TCRdb, the multiplex PCR reads were re-called with MiXCR into one record per CDR3 protein. Of around 120,000 distinct CDR3 sequences listed, about two thirds are singletons. The CDR3 is 16 residues long. Germline loops: CDR1 SGHAT, CDR2 FQNNGV. V was cut by 5 bases and J by 8 bases, with 23 bases left in between.

The chain recombines TRBV11-2 with TRBJ2-3, with D perhaps TRBD1 (6 bases). The sequence derives from a woman aged 55-69 years with primary liver carcinoma and hepatitis B virus infection. Sequencing was performed on tumor-adjacent normal liver tissue. CDR3 loop: CASSTGQGSGLGTQYF. The CDR3 DNA follows: TGTGCCAGCAGCACAGGGCAGGGTAGTGGTTTAGGTACGCAGTATTTT.